The rows below give T cell receptor beta chains drawn from one sample of a study of regulatory T cells in long-lasting Graves disease. In TCRdb, the multiplex PCR reads were re-called with MiXCR into one record per CDR3 protein. This table has roughly 500,000 distinct CDR3 sequences, around 20% appearing once. This specimen consisted of peripheral blood mononuclear cells (PBMCs), obtained when the disease was refractory, from a patient treated with antithyroid drugs. Receptors were obtained from a female donor with Graves disease. The CDR3 runs from the conserved cysteine through the conserved F or W. Fields, in order: J gene, D gene, CDR3 length, V gene, clone size, CDR3 DNA, CDR3 protein. The D gene is left open where the match is weak. A clone size is listed for some rows: how often the clone was seen (once, few, many), or a class if it is expanded.

j_gene: TRBJ2-1
d_gene: TRBD2
len: 15
v_gene: TRBV28
abundance: NA
CDR3nt: TGTGCCAGCAGTTTCCTAGCGGGGGCGAACAATGAGCAGTTCTTC
CDR3aa: CASSFLAGANNEQFF

j_gene: TRBJ2-6
d_gene: NA
len: 15
v_gene: TRBV19
abundance: NA
CDR3nt: TGTGCCAGCATGACAGTCCCCCGTGGAGCCAACGTCCTGACTTTC
CDR3aa: CASMTVPRGANVLTF

j_gene: TRBJ1-1
d_gene: NA
len: 15
v_gene: TRBV4-3
abundance: many
CDR3nt: TGTGCCAGCAGCCCTCAGGGTGGAATGAACACTGAAGCTTTCTTT
CDR3aa: CASSPQGGMNTEAFF

j_gene: TRBJ2-2
d_gene: NA
len: 14
v_gene: TRBV19
abundance: few
CDR3nt: TGTGCCAGTAGTATGCGGAGCCCGACCGGGGAGCTGTTTTTT
CDR3aa: CASSMRSPTGELFF

j_gene: TRBJ1-5
d_gene: NA
len: 12
v_gene: TRBV19
abundance: many
CDR3nt: TGTGCCAGTACTCAGGGCAATCAGCCCCAGCATTTT
CDR3aa: CASTQGNQPQHF

j_gene: TRBJ1-5
d_gene: TRBD1
len: 14
v_gene: TRBV12-3/TRBV12-4
abundance: many
CDR3nt: TGTGCCAGCAGTTACCGGACAGGGGATCAGCCCCAGCATTTT
CDR3aa: CASSYRTGDQPQHF

j_gene: TRBJ2-7
d_gene: NA
len: 11
v_gene: TRBV29-1
abundance: many
CDR3nt: TGCAGCGTTGAAACAGTATACGAGCAGTACTTC
CDR3aa: CSVETVYEQYF

j_gene: TRBJ2-7
d_gene: TRBD1
len: 13
v_gene: TRBV7-2
abundance: many
CDR3nt: TGTGCCAGCAGCCTAGACAGGGTTACCGAGCAGTACTTC
CDR3aa: CASSLDRVTEQYF

j_gene: TRBJ2-5
d_gene: TRBD1
len: 11
v_gene: TRBV20-1
abundance: many
CDR3nt: TGCAGTGCCGGGACAGGGGAGACCCAGTACTTC
CDR3aa: CSAGTGETQYF

j_gene: TRBJ2-7
d_gene: NA
len: 14
v_gene: TRBV27
abundance: NA
CDR3nt: TGTGCCAGCAGTTTATCCCACAGGGATTACGAGCAGTACTTC
CDR3aa: CASSLSHRDYEQYF

j_gene: TRBJ1-1
d_gene: NA
len: 15
v_gene: TRBV7-8
abundance: few
CDR3nt: TGTGCCAGCAGCTTAGCGCTCGGGGGGAGCACTGAAGCTTTCTTT
CDR3aa: CASSLALGGSTEAFF

j_gene: TRBJ1-1
d_gene: TRBD1
len: 16
v_gene: TRBV19
abundance: few
CDR3nt: TGTGCCAGTAGTATCTCAGGGGGCATTGGGAACACTGAAGCTTTCTTT
CDR3aa: CASSISGGIGNTEAFF

j_gene: TRBJ1-3
d_gene: NA
len: 11
v_gene: TRBV2
abundance: many
CDR3nt: TGTGCCAGCGCTTGGGGAAACACCATATATTTT
CDR3aa: CASAWGNTIYF

j_gene: TRBJ1-4
d_gene: TRBD1
len: 17
v_gene: TRBV11-2
abundance: NA
CDR3nt: TGTGCCAGCAGCCCCCCCCCCCGACAGGGTACTAATGAAAAACTGTTTTTT
CDR3aa: CASSPPPRQGTNEKLFF

j_gene: TRBJ2-1
d_gene: TRBD2
len: 15
v_gene: TRBV5-1
abundance: few
CDR3nt: TGCGCCAGCAGCTTTGGGCGGGAGTCCTACAATGAGCAGTTCTTC
CDR3aa: CASSFGRESYNEQFF

j_gene: TRBJ1-2
d_gene: NA
len: 13
v_gene: TRBV28
abundance: NA
CDR3nt: TGTGCCAGCAGTTTACTTCCGGGGCATGGCTACACCTTC
CDR3aa: CASSLLPGHGYTF

j_gene: TRBJ2-7
d_gene: NA
len: 15
v_gene: TRBV5-4
abundance: few
CDR3nt: TGTGCCAGCAGCTTCGGGGGTAGCGGCTCCTACGAGCAGTACTTC
CDR3aa: CASSFGGSGSYEQYF

j_gene: TRBJ1-2
d_gene: NA
len: 13
v_gene: TRBV2
abundance: many
CDR3nt: TGTGCCAGCAGTAAACAGGGCGACTATGGCTACACCTTC
CDR3aa: CASSKQGDYGYTF

j_gene: TRBJ2-5
d_gene: NA
len: 16
v_gene: TRBV7-9
abundance: many
CDR3nt: TGTGCCAGCAGCTTAGAGGGGGGCCGGACTTGGGAGACCCAGTACTTC
CDR3aa: CASSLEGGRTWETQYF

j_gene: TRBJ1-1
d_gene: NA
len: 15
v_gene: TRBV11-2
abundance: many
CDR3nt: TGTGCCAGCAGCCTGGGAGTGAGCGGGGGCACTGAAGCTTTCTTT
CDR3aa: CASSLGVSGGTEAFF

j_gene: TRBJ1-2
d_gene: TRBD1
len: 15
v_gene: TRBV12-3/TRBV12-4
abundance: NA
CDR3nt: TGTGCCAGCAGTTTAGGACAGGGAGTTTTCTATGGCTACACCTTC
CDR3aa: CASSLGQGVFYGYTF

j_gene: TRBJ2-3
d_gene: TRBD2
len: 16
v_gene: TRBV4-1
abundance: NA
CDR3nt: TGCGCCAGCAGCCCACAAGGGACTAGCGTCACAGATACGCAGTATTTT
CDR3aa: CASSPQGTSVTDTQYF

j_gene: TRBJ1-1
d_gene: NA
len: 12
v_gene: TRBV6-2/TRBV6-3
abundance: many
CDR3nt: TGTGCCAGCACTCCGGGGGGAGTTGAAGCTTTCTTT
CDR3aa: CASTPGGVEAFF

j_gene: TRBJ2-5
d_gene: NA
len: 15
v_gene: TRBV28
abundance: many
CDR3nt: TGTGCCAGCAGCCCCCACGAGGGGAAAAAAGAGACCCAGTACTTC
CDR3aa: CASSPHEGKKETQYF

j_gene: TRBJ1-1
d_gene: NA
len: 13
v_gene: TRBV13
abundance: NA
CDR3nt: TGTGCCAGCAGCTTCTGGGGATCCACTGAAGCTTTCTTT
CDR3aa: CASSFWGSTEAFF

j_gene: TRBJ2-7
d_gene: TRBD2
len: 15
v_gene: TRBV5-1
abundance: NA
CDR3nt: TGCGCCAGCAGCTTGACTAGCGGGGGATACTACGAGCAGTACTTC
CDR3aa: CASSLTSGGYYEQYF

j_gene: TRBJ1-5
d_gene: TRBD1
len: 15
v_gene: TRBV19
abundance: NA
CDR3nt: TGTGCCAGTACCTCAAGGGCACAGGGGGCCCGGCCCCAGCATTTT
CDR3aa: CASTSRAQGARPQHF

j_gene: TRBJ1-2
d_gene: NA
len: 14
v_gene: TRBV19
abundance: NA
CDR3nt: TGTGCCAGTAGTATACAGGGGCTCTACTATGGCTACACCTTC
CDR3aa: CASSIQGLYYGYTF

j_gene: TRBJ2-1
d_gene: TRBD2
len: 15
v_gene: TRBV28
abundance: NA
CDR3nt: TGTGCCAGCAGTTTATATCTAGCGGGAGTCAATGAGCAGTTCTTC
CDR3aa: CASSLYLAGVNEQFF

j_gene: TRBJ1-4
d_gene: TRBD1
len: 17
v_gene: TRBV6-5
abundance: few
CDR3nt: TGTGCCAGCAGTTACGGAACCCCCGGACAGGGGGACGAAAAACTGTTTTTT
CDR3aa: CASSYGTPGQGDEKLFF

j_gene: TRBJ1-1
d_gene: NA
len: 16
v_gene: TRBV28
abundance: many
CDR3nt: TGTGCCAGCAGCCTATGGGATAGAACCTTGAACACTGAAGCTTTCTTT
CDR3aa: CASSLWDRTLNTEAFF

j_gene: TRBJ2-5
d_gene: NA
len: 14
v_gene: TRBV27
abundance: many
CDR3nt: TGTGCCAGCAGTTCGGGGACATCGGGAGGGACCCAGTACTTC
CDR3aa: CASSSGTSGGTQYF

j_gene: TRBJ2-7
d_gene: TRBD2
len: 16
v_gene: TRBV29-1
abundance: few
CDR3nt: TGCAGCGTTGCTAGCGGGAGGGCCGGAAGCTCCTACGAGCAGTACTTC
CDR3aa: CSVASGRAGSSYEQYF

j_gene: TRBJ1-5
d_gene: NA
len: 15
v_gene: TRBV12-3/TRBV12-4
abundance: few
CDR3nt: TGTGCCAGCAGTTTACAGGCAGGTATCAATCAGCCCCAGCATTTT
CDR3aa: CASSLQAGINQPQHF

j_gene: TRBJ2-2
d_gene: NA
len: 16
v_gene: TRBV7-6
abundance: few
CDR3nt: TGTGCCAGCAGCTTAGTGGGGAGTCCCCACACCGGGGAGCTGTTTTTT
CDR3aa: CASSLVGSPHTGELFF

j_gene: TRBJ2-3
d_gene: TRBD2
len: 14
v_gene: TRBV28
abundance: NA
CDR3nt: TGTGCCAGCAGTCCTCTCCTAGCGGGGGATACGCAGTATTTT
CDR3aa: CASSPLLAGDTQYF

j_gene: TRBJ1-1
d_gene: TRBD1
len: 12
v_gene: TRBV12-3/TRBV12-4
abundance: many
CDR3nt: TGTGCCAGCAGTTTTAGGCAGGGGGCGGCTTTCTTT
CDR3aa: CASSFRQGAAFF

j_gene: TRBJ2-4
d_gene: NA
len: 17
v_gene: TRBV5-6
abundance: few
CDR3nt: TGTGCCAGCAGCCGCGAGAATAGGGGAGGGGGTCTGAACATTCAGTACTTC
CDR3aa: CASSRENRGGGLNIQYF

j_gene: TRBJ1-5
d_gene: NA
len: 14
v_gene: TRBV6-1
abundance: many
CDR3nt: TGTGCCAGCAGTGAAGAGGTAGGGGATCAGCCCCAGCATTTT
CDR3aa: CASSEEVGDQPQHF

j_gene: TRBJ1-5
d_gene: NA
len: 12
v_gene: TRBV2
abundance: many
CDR3nt: TGTGCCAGCAGTGAAGGTGGTCAGCCCCAGCATTTT
CDR3aa: CASSEGGQPQHF

j_gene: TRBJ2-1
d_gene: NA
len: 17
v_gene: TRBV28
abundance: NA
CDR3nt: TGTGCCAGCAGCCGAACGCCCACCGCTCCCTCCTACAATGAGCAGTTCTTC
CDR3aa: CASSRTPTAPSYNEQFF

j_gene: TRBJ2-1
d_gene: TRBD2
len: 17
v_gene: TRBV5-1
abundance: NA
CDR3nt: TGCGCCAGCAGCTTGGAAGGACTAGCATTGGGATTGGATGAGCAGTTCTTC
CDR3aa: CASSLEGLALGLDEQFF

j_gene: TRBJ1-1
d_gene: TRBD1
len: 12
v_gene: TRBV6-1
abundance: NA
CDR3nt: TGTGCCAGCAGGGGGGCAGGGGGCAAGGCTTTCTTT
CDR3aa: CASRGAGGKAFF

j_gene: TRBJ1-2
d_gene: NA
len: 15
v_gene: TRBV5-4
abundance: few
CDR3nt: TGTGCCAGCAGCTTGGACGGCACAGCTAACTATGGCTACACCTTC
CDR3aa: CASSLDGTANYGYTF

j_gene: TRBJ2-7
d_gene: TRBD2
len: 16
v_gene: TRBV10-3
abundance: NA
CDR3nt: TGTGCCATCAGTGAGTCCTTTAGCGGGAGGGCCGCCGAGCAGTACTTC
CDR3aa: CAISESFSGRAAEQYF

j_gene: TRBJ1-2
d_gene: NA
len: 13
v_gene: TRBV20-1
abundance: many
CDR3nt: TGCAGTGCTAGATTTTCGGGACCCTATGGCTACACCTTC
CDR3aa: CSARFSGPYGYTF

j_gene: TRBJ2-6
d_gene: NA
len: 13
v_gene: TRBV11-2
abundance: many
CDR3nt: TGTGCCAGCTCTCCTACTAGGGCCAACGTCCTGACTTTC
CDR3aa: CASSPTRANVLTF

j_gene: TRBJ1-5
d_gene: NA
len: 17
v_gene: TRBV6-5
abundance: many
CDR3nt: TGTGCCAGCAGTTTACCACAGGGCTGGAGTAGCAATCAGCCCCAGCATTTT
CDR3aa: CASSLPQGWSSNQPQHF